The 25 T cell receptor beta chains given below trace back to one sample, sequenced in a study of T cells in Graves' hyperthyroidism and ophthalmopathy. Regions amplified from RNA transcripts were the TCR beta CDR3 regions. HTBI primers were employed in a first-round RT-PCR of the TCR CDR3. TCRdb reprocessed the multiplex PCR reads with MiXCR, giving one entry per CDR3 protein. The sample has some 360,000 distinct CDR3 sequences, 15% to 20% seen once. The sequenced sample consisted of blood. Source of these receptors: a woman aged 40 to 55 with Graves' ophthalmopathy.

Many counts were recorded for this clonotype. This chain links TRBV27 with TRBJ1-6, with D hard to call. Germline lookup yields CDR1 MNHEY and CDR2 SMNVEV (reference sequence). The CDR3 sequence is 12 residues long. V was shortened by 8 bases and J by 8 bases, with 10 bases between the two germline ends. The CDR3: CASRTWDSPLHF. The CDR3 DNA reads as TGTGCCAGCCGGACTTGGGATTCACCCCTCCACTTT.

This clonotype came up many times. The gene calls are TRBV20-1 and TRBJ2-7; TRBD2 might be the D (6 bases). V was clipped by 7 bases and J by 3 bases, with 19 bases between them. The CDR3 has 14 residues. Germline-derived CDR1 and CDR2 are DFQATT and SNEGSKA (reference sequence). The CDR3 coding sequence is TGCAGTGTTCTAAGGGGACTGGCCGGCTACGAGCAGTACTTC. Its translation: CSVLRGLAGYEQYF.

The table lists this clonotype with many counts. The chain uses TRBV7-9 and TRBJ2-7; D is unclear. The V and J ends lost 5 bases and 0 bases respectively, with 11 bases between them. This CDR3 spans 14 amino acids. The germline V gene has CDR1 SEHNR and CDR2 FQNEAQ (reference sequence). The CDR3 is CASSHDILSYEQYF. For the CDR3, the DNA is TGTGCCAGCAGCCATGACATCCTCTCCTACGAGCAGTACTTC.

Many counts were recorded for this clonotype. A single base separates this from a much larger clone, so it may be a read error. This chain joins TRBV28 and TRBJ1-1, with D perhaps TRBD1 (5 bases). Trimming stripped 7 bases from V and 9 bases from J, with 21 bases between. CDR1 and CDR2 from the germline V gene are MDHEN and SYDVKM. The CDR3 is made up of 14 amino acids. The CDR3 reads CASTPEGLCRKAFF. The CDR3 bases are TGTGCCAGCACCCCTGAGGGGCTTTGTAGGAAAGCTTTCTTT. The full variable domain, in which reference TRBV28 and TRBJ1-1 provide the parts outside the CDR3, is DVKVTQSSRYLVKRTGEKVFLECVQDMDHENMFWYRQDPGLGLRLIYFSYDVKMKEKGDIPEGYSVSREKKERFSLILESASTNQTSMYLCASTPEGLCRKAFFGQGTRLTVV.

As regards this clonotype: A clone one base away is much larger, so this may be a read error. This chain links TRBV30 with TRBJ1-1, with TRBD1 identical over 11 bases. This CDR3 has 15 residues. From germline, CDR1 is GTSNPN and CDR2 SVGIG (reference sequence). CDR3 protein: CAWSRGQGADTEPFF. The CDR3 nucleotides are TGTGCCTGGAGTCGAGGACAGGGGGCGGACACTGAACCTTTCTTT.

This clonotype was counted at least ten times. V is TRBV5-1 and J is TRBJ2-7; weak D call: TRBD2 (6 bases). Germline CDR1 reads SGHRS; CDR2 reads YFSETQ. CDR3 length: 12 residues. The V end lost 5 bases, the J end lost 4 bases, and 10 bases lay between the germline ends. DNA for the CDR3: TGCGCCAGCAGTGAGGAGGGGTACGAGCAGTACTTC. It translates to CASSEEGYEQYF.

This clonotype has ten or more counts. The chain is built from TRBV5-1 and TRBJ2-7, with 9 bases aligning to TRBD1. Germline trimming cut 2 bases from V and 1 base from J; bases unmatched to any gene: 7. The CDR3 length is 16 residues. Germline assignment: CDR1 SGHRS and CDR2 YFSETQ. As DNA, the CDR3 is TGCGCCAGCAGCTTTACTCGACAGGGGGGTTCCTACGAGCAGTACTTC. This sequence encodes CASSFTRQGGSYEQYF. The full variable domain, with the rest looked up from reference TRBV5-1 and TRBJ2-7, is KAGVTQTPRYLIKTRGQQVTLSCSPISGHRSVSWYQQTPGQGLQFLFEYFSETQRNKGNFPGRFSGRQFSNSRSEMNVSTLELGDSALYLCASSFTRQGGSYEQYFGPGTRLTVT.

V is TRBV12-3 or TRBV12-4 and J is TRBJ1-6; 7 nucleotides agree with TRBD1. The CDR3 runs 15 residues. Germline trimming cut 0 bases from V and 8 bases from J; bases unmatched to any gene: 4. This CDR3 reads CASSLADRNYSPLHF. CDR3 DNA: TGTGCCAGCAGTTTAGCGGACAGGAACTATTCACCCCTCCACTTT.

Many counts were recorded for this clonotype. V is TRBV30 and J is TRBJ1-1, with D hard to call. This CDR3 region has 13 residues. Trimming took 1 base from V and 3 from J, leaving 9 bases between them. The V gene's germline CDR1 is GTSNPN and CDR2 SVGIG (reference sequence). The CDR3 nucleotides read TGTGCCTGGAGTGAGGAGCGATACACTGAAGCTTTCTTT. It specifies CAWSEERYTEAFF.

Ten or more counts support this clonotype. J is TRBJ1-1 and V is TRBV28; D is perhaps TRBD1 (6 bases). Germline CDR1 reads MDHEN; CDR2 reads SYDVKM. Trimming stripped 2 bases from V and 0 bases from J, with 10 bases between. The CDR3 runs to 15 residues. The chain's CDR3 is CASSLGTRVNTEAFF. As DNA, the CDR3 is TGTGCCAGCAGTTTAGGGACACGGGTGAACACTGAAGCTTTCTTT.

This clonotype was recorded many times. CDR3 sequence reads: CSAIFSDTGELFF. CDR3 coding DNA: TGCAGTGCCATATTTTCGGACACCGGGGAGCTGTTTTTT. V and J are TRBV20-1 and TRBJ2-2; D gene uncertain. Germline V lookup: CDR1 DFQATT, CDR2 SNEGSKA (reference sequence). This CDR3 is 13 amino acids long. The V gene lost 6 bases and the J gene lost 3 bases, with 11 bases spanning the gap.

This clonotype came up many times. The rearrangement joins TRBV11-2 to TRBJ2-7; possible D gene TRBD1, 6 bases. Germline V gene lookup returns CDR1 SGHAT and CDR2 FQNNGV. The CDR3 has 13 amino acids. With 5 bases removed from V and 2 bases from J, the gap between germline ends came to 10 bases. The CDR3 DNA sequence: TGTGCCAGCAGCCGACAGGCCGCCTACGAGCAGTACTTC. Translated: CASSRQAAYEQYF.

This clonotype was detected a few times. Compared with germline, one end of the junction differs, possibly owing to a read error. The chain links TRBV20-1 to TRBJ1-5; no clear D. Germline CDR1 reads DFQATT; CDR2 reads SNEGSKA (reference sequence). The CDR3 has 15 residues. The DNA for the CDR3 is TGCACTGCTAGAGGAAGGAGAGATCGCAATCAGCCCCAGCATTTT. Protein product: CTARGRRDRNQPQHF.

In DNA, the CDR3 is TGTGCCAGCAGGCGACAGGGGGCTAAGAATTACTACACCTTC. Its protein product is CASRRQGAKNYYTF. The chain combines TRBV28 with TRBJ1-2; 10 bases agree with TRBD1. Per the germline V gene, CDR1 is MDHEN and CDR2 is SYDVKM. The CDR3 has 14 residues. Unmatched junction bases numbered 11, after V lost 6 bases and J lost 10 bases.

This sequence joins TRBV28 and TRBJ1-2; TRBD1 aligns across 11 bases. This CDR3 contains 16 residues. Losses at the gene ends were 6 bases for V and 0 bases for J; bases not matched to a gene: 6. Germline values: CDR1 MDHEN, CDR2 SYDVKM. CDR3: CASSLDRGPSNYGYTF. CDR3 DNA: TGTGCCAGCAGCCTGGACAGGGGGCCCTCTAACTATGGCTACACCTTC.

This clonotype was picked up many times. V usage is TRBV28 and J usage is TRBJ2-5; 10 bases line up with TRBD2. The CDR3 sequence is 15 residues long. Germline CDR1 reads MDHEN; CDR2 reads SYDVKM. J lost 5 bases, V lost 10 bases, and 13 bases had no gene match. This CDR3 reads CATNRSGRSGETQYF. CDR3 DNA: TGTGCCACCAACCGTAGCGGGAGGTCTGGGGAGACCCAGTACTTC.

In regard to this clonotype: Being one base from a much bigger clone, this may be a read error. This rearrangement joins TRBV14 to TRBJ2-7; D call uncertain. Germline CDR1 and CDR2: SGHDN and FVKESK. The CDR3 loop spans 14 amino acids. Trimming cost V 1 base and J 4 bases, with 11 bases left between them. The CDR3 spells CASSQVSWRYEQYF. CDR3 nucleotides: TGTGCCAGCAGCCAAGTGAGTTGGAGATACGAGCAGTACTTC.

A few counts support this clonotype. V and J are TRBV19 and TRBJ1-6; maybe TRBD1 (5 bases). V shed 7 bases and J shed 7 bases, with 11 bases lying between them. The CDR3 runs 13 residues. In germline, CDR1 is LNHDA, CDR2 SQIVND (reference sequence). The CDR3 nucleotides read TGTGCCAGTAAGATGCGGGGGAATTCACCCCTCCACTTT. The encoded protein is CASKMRGNSPLHF.

Many counts were recorded for this clonotype. This chain links TRBV28 with TRBJ1-1; 9 bases agree with TRBD1. The V gene's germline CDR1 is MDHEN and CDR2 SYDVKM. This CDR3 spans 15 amino acids. V lost 5 bases and J lost 4; bases outside the gene matches: 8. CDR3 sequence (DNA): TGTGCCAGCAGTAAACAGGGGGCCACGGGCACTGAAGCTTTCTTT. Translated, it gives CASSKQGATGTEAFF.

This clonotype was detected ten times or more. V gene TRBV2 combines with J gene TRBJ2-7; 9 bases agree with TRBD1. CDR3 size: 14 residues. V trimming: 6 bases; J trimming: 2 bases; junction bases outside the gene matches: 5. Germline values: CDR1 SNHLY, CDR2 FYNNEI. The DNA for the CDR3 is TGTGCCAGCAGATCCGGGACAGGGCCCTACGAGCAGTACTTC. Amino acids: CASRSGTGPYEQYF.

The chain has TRBV6-1 and TRBJ2-7; TRBD1 matches at 7 bases. CDR3 length equals 13 residues. Germline V gives CDR1 MNHNS, CDR2 SASEGT. The V segment lost 7 bases and the J segment 4 bases; nucleotides outside the gene matches: 7. The CDR3 sequence: CASKVTGSYEQYF. CDR3 sequence (DNA): TGTGCCAGCAAAGTGACAGGGTCATACGAGCAGTACTTC.

V gene TRBV20-1 combines with J gene TRBJ1-2; D is undetermined. Looked up from germline, CDR1 is DFQATT and CDR2 is SNEGSKA (reference sequence). The CDR3 contains 9 residues. Trimming took off 6 bases at V and 5 bases at J, with 4 bases between the two ends. CDR3 in amino acids: CSAKYGYTF. Here the CDR3 DNA reads TGCAGTGCCAAGTATGGCTACACCTTC.

J is TRBJ2-2 and V is TRBV19; tentative D call: TRBD2 (5 bases). The CDR3 is made up of 14 amino acids. V was cut by 6 bases and J by 6 bases, with 14 bases left in between. Germline CDR1 is LNHDA and CDR2 is SQIVND (reference sequence). Here the CDR3 DNA reads TGTGCCAGTAGCGCGACTGAGGGCGCCGGGGAGCTGTTTTTT. Amino acid sequence: CASSATEGAGELFF.

This clonotype occurred many times. The chain carries TRBV12-3 or TRBV12-4 and TRBJ1-1, with a weak D call TRBD1 (5 bases). The CDR3 sequence is 16 residues long. V lost 1 base and J lost 0, with 12 bases in between. CDR3 sequence (DNA): TGTGCCAGCAGTTTAGGGGCAGGGCCTATGAACACTGAAGCTTTCTTT. It specifies CASSLGAGPMNTEAFF.

The rearrangement joins TRBV6-2 or TRBV6-3 to TRBJ1-3, with a weak D call TRBD1 (5 bases). Germline assignment: CDR1 MNHEY and CDR2 SVGEGT. This CDR3 has 15 amino acids. V was clipped by 6 bases and J by 1 base, with 13 bases between them. CDR3 in amino acids: CASRYQGTSGNTIYF. CDR3 nucleotide sequence: TGTGCCAGCAGATATCAGGGAACGTCTGGAAACACCATATATTTT.